Reported below is one T cell receptor (beta chain). This entry belongs to a study of blood T cell repertoires in COVID-19. The CDR3 is 19 residues long. CDR1 is SGHTA, CDR2 FQGTGA, per germline. Trimming cost V 0 bases and J 7 bases; bases outside gene matches: 15. Clones were read by immunoSEQ multiplex PCR, and TCRdb kept only the in-frame ones, dropping some. The sample lists roughly 39,000 clones, more than 80% seen once, with around 8.1% in the top ten. The sample was peripheral blood. This clonotype originated in a man aged 25-45 years with active or convalescent COVID-19. This chain uses TRBV7-3 with TRBJ2-1; 10 positions agree with TRBD2. CDR3 in amino acids: CASSLTREGAGGQENEQFF. The DNA of the CDR3 is TGTGCCAGCAGCTTAACAAGGGAAGGAGCGGGAGGGCAGGAGAATGAGCAGTTCTTC.